A single T cell receptor (beta chain) is shown here with its context. Assay used: immunoSEQ multiplex PCR; TCRdb lists only in-frame clones, some missing. The repertoire includes around 18,000 clones, approximately 74% of them detected once, and 34% sits in the top ten. The data were obtained in a study of sequential checkpoint blockade in melanoma. Study in general: Arm A got nivolumab then ipilimumab; arm B the reverse, 1:1. Both treatment sequences were followed by maintenance nivolumab.

Treatment in this sample: randomized to nivolumab then ipilimumab (arm A) or the reverse (arm B). This CDR3 is 14 amino acids long. CDR1 and CDR2 from the germline V gene are MNHNS and SASEGT. The rearrangement links TRBV6-1 to TRBJ2-5; perhaps TRBD1 as D (6 bases). TRBJ2-7 explains the end of the DNA better; the J call may be wrong. The sequence derives from a human donor with melanoma. This sample comprised CD8+ T cells sorted from blood (inferred from file names), obtained from a patient given nivolumab and ipilimumab in sequence. CDR3 coding DNA: TGTGCCAGCAGTGAGTCGGACAGCTACGGCGAGCAGTACTTC. It is translated as CASSESDSYGEQYF.